Below are 2 T cell receptor beta chains sequenced from a single sample in a study of control samples from healthy donors and cancer patients. TCRdb's table, derived via immunoSEQ multiplex PCR, lists solely in-frame clones and lacks some. This table has about 150,000 clones, about 94% appearing once. The sequenced sample consisted of blood. The receptors derive from a man aged 40-49 years in good health.

The V gene is TRBV21-1, the J gene TRBJ2-7. TRBV21-1 is deemed a pseudogene. The CDR3 is 17 residues long. The CDR3 spells CASSKVYEGKWYYEQYF. The CDR3 DNA is TGTGCCAGCAGCAAAGTTTATGAGGGGAAGTGGTATTACGAGCAGTACTTC.

The rearrangement joins TRBV30 to TRBJ1-2; no clear D. Germline V lookup: CDR1 GTSNPN, CDR2 SVGIG (reference sequence). CDR3 length: 15 residues. Trimming removed 2 bases at V and 1 base at J, with 14 bases between. The CDR3: CAWSTTDGVNYGYTF. DNA of the CDR3: TGTGCCTGGAGTACTACGGACGGAGTTAACTATGGCTACACCTTC.